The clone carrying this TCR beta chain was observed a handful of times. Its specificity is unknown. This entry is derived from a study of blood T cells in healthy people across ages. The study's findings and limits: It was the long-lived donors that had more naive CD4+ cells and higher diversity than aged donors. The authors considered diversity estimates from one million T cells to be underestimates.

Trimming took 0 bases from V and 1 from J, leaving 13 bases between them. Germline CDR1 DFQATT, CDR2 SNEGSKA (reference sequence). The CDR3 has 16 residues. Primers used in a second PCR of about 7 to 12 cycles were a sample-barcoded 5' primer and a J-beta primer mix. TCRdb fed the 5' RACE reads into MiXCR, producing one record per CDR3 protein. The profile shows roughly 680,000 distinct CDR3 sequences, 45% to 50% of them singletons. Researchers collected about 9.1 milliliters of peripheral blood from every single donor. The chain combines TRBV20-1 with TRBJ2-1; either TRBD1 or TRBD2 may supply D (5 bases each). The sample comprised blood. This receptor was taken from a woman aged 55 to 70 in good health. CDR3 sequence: CSARDGASWSYNEQFF. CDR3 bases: TGCAGTGCTAGAGATGGGGCTAGCTGGTCCTACAATGAGCAGTTCTTC.